This T cell receptor beta chain comes out of a study of blood T cell repertoires in COVID-19. The data were produced by immunoSEQ multiplex PCR, yet TCRdb's version contains in-frame clones alone and is incomplete. Counted here are about 160,000 clones, 87% occurring once; the ten biggest clones make up less than 4.5%. This clone came up once. This CDR3 region has 13 residues. Germline V gene lookup returns CDR1 LGHNA and CDR2 YSLEER. Trimming pared 2 bases from V and 7 bases from J, leaving 9 bases between. The clonotype originates from a woman aged 60-75 years with active or convalescent COVID-19. Source material: peripheral blood. The V gene is TRBV4-3, the J gene TRBJ2-4, with D maybe TRBD2 (6 bases). CDR3: CASSQNRGNIQYF. In nucleotides, the CDR3 is TGCGCCAGCAGCCAAAATCGGGGGAACATTCAGTACTTC.